The 9 T cell receptor beta chains below all came from one sample that was sequenced in a study of siplizumab effects on memory and regulatory T cells. Generated by immunoSEQ multiplex PCR, the TCRdb table keeps only in-frame clones and is missing some. In the table there are more than 95,000 clones, over 90% of which are singletons. Sequencing was carried out using Tregs sorted from blood. These receptors were obtained from a human donor in good health.

The chain is built from TRBV15 and TRBJ1-2; D remains ambiguous. Germline lookup yields CDR1 LNHNV and CDR2 YYDKDF (reference sequence). CDR3 length: 12 residues. V lost 0 bases, J lost 8 bases, and 7 bases lay in between. In nucleotides, the CDR3 is TGTGCCACCAGCAGAGACATTCAAGGCTACACCTTC. The encoded protein is CATSRDIQGYTF.

In this sample, this clone turned up a few times. The chain uses TRBV7-9 and TRBJ1-1, with D unresolved. The CDR3 totals 15 residues. CDR1 and CDR2 (germline): SEHNR, FQNEAQ (reference sequence). The germline V and J ends were trimmed by 5 bases and 1 base, with 14 bases remaining between them. The CDR3: CASSRLLPGNTEAFF. The CDR3 DNA reads as TGTGCCAGCAGCCGACTCCTTCCGGGGAACACTGAAGCTTTCTTT.

This clone was seen only once. The rearrangement uses TRBV7-6 and TRBJ2-5; D is possibly TRBD2 (6 bases). The germline CDR1 and CDR2 sequences are SGHVS and FNYEAQ. The germline V and J ends were trimmed by 1 base and 1 base, with 10 bases remaining between them. This CDR3 spans 15 amino acids. The CDR3 DNA follows: TGTGCCAGCAGCTTAGAACCGGGAGCCCAAGAGACCCAGTACTTC. Encoded protein: CASSLEPGAQETQYF.

This sequence joins TRBV10-2 and TRBJ2-5; TRBD1 matches at 7 bases. Trimming cost V 8 bases and J 4 bases; bases outside gene matches: 13. Germline CDR1 WSHSY, CDR2 SAAADI. There are 15 residues in the CDR3. The CDR3 coding sequence is TGCGCCAGCTCCCTCCCCGGGACAGCCCTAGAGACCCAGTACTTC. Amino acids: CASSLPGTALETQYF.

The chain uses TRBV7-2 and TRBJ1-2, with D unresolved. V was pared by 5 bases and J by 7 bases, with 14 bases between. The CDR3 sequence is 13 residues long. The germline V gene has CDR1 SGHTA and CDR2 FQGNSA. The CDR3 here is CASSQYASGGYTF. For the CDR3, the DNA is TGTGCCAGCAGCCAATATGCATCGGGTGGCTACACCTTC.

CDR3 residues: CASSIVGRGGNQPQHF. The CDR3 DNA reads as TGTGCCAGTAGTATTGTGGGACGGGGAGGCAATCAGCCCCAGCATTTT. The gene calls are TRBV19 and TRBJ1-5; D possibly corresponds to TRBD1 (5 bases). Deletions cut 3 bases from V and 2 bases from J, with 14 bases between. Germline V CDR1 and CDR2: LNHDA, SQIVND (reference sequence). The CDR3 covers 16 residues. The whole variable domain, remainder taken from reference TRBV19 and TRBJ1-5, is DGGITQSPKYLFRKEGQNVTLSCEQNLNHDAMYWYRQDPGQGLRLIYYSQIVNDFQKGDIAEGYSVSREKKESFPLTVTSAQKNPTAFYLCASSIVGRGGNQPQHFGDGTRLSIL.

The chain carries TRBV7-9 and TRBJ1-6; TRBD1 matches 9 bases. V was pared by 4 bases and J by 7 bases, with 2 bases of the junction left unmatched. The CDR3 totals 14 residues. Looked up from germline, CDR1 is SEHNR and CDR2 is FQNEAQ (reference sequence). In DNA, the CDR3 is TGTGCCAGCAGCTCCGGACAGGGGAATTCACCCCTCCACTTT. Translation: CASSSGQGNSPLHF.

V usage is TRBV9 and J usage is TRBJ2-1; D ambiguous. Germline CDR1 and CDR2: SGDLS and YYNGEE. The V end lost 3 bases, the J end lost 4 bases, and 11 bases lay between the germline ends. The CDR3 runs 14 residues. The CDR3 reads CASSATGPYNEQFF. The DNA for the CDR3 is TGTGCCAGCAGCGCCACCGGACCATACAATGAGCAGTTCTTC.

This sequence joins TRBV5-4 and TRBJ2-5; D unresolved. V lost 0 bases and J lost 5, with 5 bases in between. The CDR3 totals 12 residues. CDR1 SGHNT and CDR2 YYREEE come from the germline V gene (reference sequence). CDR3: CASSLVGETQYF. As DNA, the CDR3 is TGTGCCAGCAGCTTGGTTGGTGAGACCCAGTACTTC.